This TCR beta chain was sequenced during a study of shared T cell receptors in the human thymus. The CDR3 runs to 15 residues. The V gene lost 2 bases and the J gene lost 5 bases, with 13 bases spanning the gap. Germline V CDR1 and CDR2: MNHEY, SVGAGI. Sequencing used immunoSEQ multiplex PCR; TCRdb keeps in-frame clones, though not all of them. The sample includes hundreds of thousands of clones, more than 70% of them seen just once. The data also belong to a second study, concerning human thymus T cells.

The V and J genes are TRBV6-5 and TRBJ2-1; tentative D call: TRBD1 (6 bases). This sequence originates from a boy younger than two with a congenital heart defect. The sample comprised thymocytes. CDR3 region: CASSYVVGDNNEQFF. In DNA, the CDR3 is TGTGCCAGCAGTTACGTGGTAGGGGACAACAATGAGCAGTTCTTC.